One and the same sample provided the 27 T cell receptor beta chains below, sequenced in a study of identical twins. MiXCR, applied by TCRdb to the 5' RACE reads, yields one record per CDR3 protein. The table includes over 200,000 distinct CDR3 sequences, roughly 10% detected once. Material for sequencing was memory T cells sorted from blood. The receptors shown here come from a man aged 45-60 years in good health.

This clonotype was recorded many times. The CDR3 DNA follows: TGTGCCACCAGCAGAGCTCCAGGACTTATGAACACTGAAGCTTTCTTT. Translating gives CATSRAPGLMNTEAFF. The gene calls are TRBV15 and TRBJ1-1; unclear D gene. The V end was cut by 1 base, the J end by 0 bases, with 12 bases between. From germline, CDR1 is LNHNV and CDR2 YYDKDF (reference sequence). There are 16 residues in the CDR3.

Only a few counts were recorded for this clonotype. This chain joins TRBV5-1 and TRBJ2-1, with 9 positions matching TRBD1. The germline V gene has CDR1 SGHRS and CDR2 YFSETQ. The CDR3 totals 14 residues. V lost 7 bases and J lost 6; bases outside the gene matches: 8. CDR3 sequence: CASSRTGVGNEQFF. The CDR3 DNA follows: TGCGCCAGCTCCCGGACAGGGGTTGGCAATGAGCAGTTCTTC.

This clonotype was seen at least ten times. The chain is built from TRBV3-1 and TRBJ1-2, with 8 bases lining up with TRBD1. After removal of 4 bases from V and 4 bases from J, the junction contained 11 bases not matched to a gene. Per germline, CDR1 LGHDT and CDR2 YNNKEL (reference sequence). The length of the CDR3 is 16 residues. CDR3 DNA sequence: TGTGCCAGCAGCCGACACGACAGGGGCCGAATCTATGGCTACACCTTC. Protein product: CASSRHDRGRIYGYTF.

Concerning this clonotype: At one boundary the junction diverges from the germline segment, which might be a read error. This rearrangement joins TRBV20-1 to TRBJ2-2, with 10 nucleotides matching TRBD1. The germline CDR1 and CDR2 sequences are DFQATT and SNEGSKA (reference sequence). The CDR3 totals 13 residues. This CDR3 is CSARGQGGGELFF. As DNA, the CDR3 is TGCAGTGCGAGAGGACAGGGGGGCGGGGAGCTGTTTTTT.

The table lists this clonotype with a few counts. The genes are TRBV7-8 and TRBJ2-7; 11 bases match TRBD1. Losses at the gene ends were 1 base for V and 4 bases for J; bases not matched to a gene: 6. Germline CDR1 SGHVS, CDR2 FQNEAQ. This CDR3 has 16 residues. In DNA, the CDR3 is TGTGCCAGCAGCTTAGGCGGGACAGGGGGTAGGTACGAGCAGTACTTC. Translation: CASSLGGTGGRYEQYF.

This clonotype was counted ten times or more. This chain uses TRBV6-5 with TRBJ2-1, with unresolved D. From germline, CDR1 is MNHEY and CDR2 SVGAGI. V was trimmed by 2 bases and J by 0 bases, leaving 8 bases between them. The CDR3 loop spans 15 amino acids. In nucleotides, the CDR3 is TGTGCCAGCAGTTACGCTTTTAGCTCCTACAATGAGCAGTTCTTC. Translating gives CASSYAFSSYNEQFF.

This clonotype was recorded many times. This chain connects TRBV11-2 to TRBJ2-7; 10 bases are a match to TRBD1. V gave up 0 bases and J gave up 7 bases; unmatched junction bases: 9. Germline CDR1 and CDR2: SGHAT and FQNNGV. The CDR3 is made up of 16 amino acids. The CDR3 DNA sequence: TGTGCCAGCAGCTTAGATGTGAGACAGGGGGCAGAAGAGCAGTACTTC. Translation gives CASSLDVRQGAEEQYF. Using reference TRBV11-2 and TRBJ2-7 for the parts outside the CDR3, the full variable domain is EAGVAQSPRYKIIEKRQSVAFWCNPISGHATLYWYQQILGQGPKLLIQFQNNGVVDDSQLPKDRFSAERLKGVDSTLKIQPAKLEDSAVYLCASSLDVRQGAEEQYFGPGTRLTVT.

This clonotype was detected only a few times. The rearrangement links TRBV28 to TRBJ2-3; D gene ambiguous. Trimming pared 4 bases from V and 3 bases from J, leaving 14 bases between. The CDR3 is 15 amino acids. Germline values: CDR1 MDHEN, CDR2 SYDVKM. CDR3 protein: CASSSKVRRTDTQYF. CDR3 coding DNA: TGTGCCAGCAGTTCCAAGGTCCGCCGAACAGATACGCAGTATTTT.

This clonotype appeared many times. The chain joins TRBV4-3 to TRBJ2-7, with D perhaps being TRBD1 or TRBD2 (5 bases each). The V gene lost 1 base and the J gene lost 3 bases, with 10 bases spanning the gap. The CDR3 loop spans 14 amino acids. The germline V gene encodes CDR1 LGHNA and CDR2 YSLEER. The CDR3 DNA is TGCGCCAGCAGCCAAGCGTGGGGGAACTACGAGCAGTACTTC. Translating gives CASSQAWGNYEQYF.

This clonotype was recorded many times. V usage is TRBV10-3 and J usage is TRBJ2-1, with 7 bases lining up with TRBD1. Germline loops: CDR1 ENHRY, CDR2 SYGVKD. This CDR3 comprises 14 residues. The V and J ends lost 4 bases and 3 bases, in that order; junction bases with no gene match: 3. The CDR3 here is CAISGQGDYNEQFF. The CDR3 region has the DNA TGTGCCATCAGTGGGCAGGGGGACTACAATGAGCAGTTCTTC.

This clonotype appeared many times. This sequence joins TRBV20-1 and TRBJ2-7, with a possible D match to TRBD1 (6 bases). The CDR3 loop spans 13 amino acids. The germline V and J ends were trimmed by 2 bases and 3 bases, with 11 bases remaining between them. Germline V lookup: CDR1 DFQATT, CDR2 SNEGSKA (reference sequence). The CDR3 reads CSARNGQNYEQYF. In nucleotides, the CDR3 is TGCAGTGCTAGAAACGGACAGAACTACGAGCAGTACTTC.

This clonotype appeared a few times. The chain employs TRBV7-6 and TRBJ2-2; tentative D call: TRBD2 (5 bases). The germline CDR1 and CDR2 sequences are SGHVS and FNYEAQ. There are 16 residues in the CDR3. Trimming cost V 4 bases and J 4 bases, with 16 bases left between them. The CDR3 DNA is TGTGCCAGCAGCTCCCCCACTAGTCCCGGCACCGGGGAGCTGTTTTTT. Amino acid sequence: CASSSPTSPGTGELFF.

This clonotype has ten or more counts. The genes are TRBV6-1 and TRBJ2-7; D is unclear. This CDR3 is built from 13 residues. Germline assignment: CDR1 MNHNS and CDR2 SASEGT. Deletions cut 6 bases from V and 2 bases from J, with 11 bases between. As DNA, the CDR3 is TGTGCCAGCAGACCGACGGCTGCCTACGAGCAGTACTTC. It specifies CASRPTAAYEQYF.

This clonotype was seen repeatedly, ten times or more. The CDR3 coding sequence is TGCGCCAGCAGCCAAGATAGGGACAGGCACACCGGGGAGCTGTTTTTT. Amino acids: CASSQDRDRHTGELFF. The rearrangement joins TRBV4-3 to TRBJ2-2; 8 bases map to TRBD1. V was clipped by 0 bases and J by 3 bases; unmatched bases: 3. The CDR3 totals 16 residues. CDR1 and CDR2 (germline): LGHNA, YSLEER.

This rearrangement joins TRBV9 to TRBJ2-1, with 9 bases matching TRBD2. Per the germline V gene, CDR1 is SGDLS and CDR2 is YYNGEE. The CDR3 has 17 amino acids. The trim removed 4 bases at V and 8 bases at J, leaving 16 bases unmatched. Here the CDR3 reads CASSTPQAGGEWDEQFF. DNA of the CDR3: TGTGCCAGCAGCACACCCCAAGCGGGAGGAGAGTGGGATGAGCAGTTCTTC. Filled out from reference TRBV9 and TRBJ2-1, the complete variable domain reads DSGVTQTPKHLITATGQRVTLRCSPRSGDLSVYWYQQSLDQGLQFLIQYYNGEERAKGNILERFSAQQFPDLHSELNLSSLELGDSALYFCASSTPQAGGEWDEQFFGPGTRLTVL.

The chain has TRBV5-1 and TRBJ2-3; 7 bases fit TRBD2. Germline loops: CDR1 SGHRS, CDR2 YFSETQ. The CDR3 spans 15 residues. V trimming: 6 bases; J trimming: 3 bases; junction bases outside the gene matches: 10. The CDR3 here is CASTVWEGRTDTQYF. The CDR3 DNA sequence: TGCGCCAGCACCGTTTGGGAGGGCCGGACAGATACGCAGTATTTT.

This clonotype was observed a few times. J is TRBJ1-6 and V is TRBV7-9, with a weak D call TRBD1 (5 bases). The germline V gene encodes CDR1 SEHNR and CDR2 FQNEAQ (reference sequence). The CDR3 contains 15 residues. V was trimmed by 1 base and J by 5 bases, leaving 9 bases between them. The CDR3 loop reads CASSLGGIDNSPLHF. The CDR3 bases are TGTGCCAGCAGCTTAGGGGGGATAGATAATTCACCCCTCCACTTT.

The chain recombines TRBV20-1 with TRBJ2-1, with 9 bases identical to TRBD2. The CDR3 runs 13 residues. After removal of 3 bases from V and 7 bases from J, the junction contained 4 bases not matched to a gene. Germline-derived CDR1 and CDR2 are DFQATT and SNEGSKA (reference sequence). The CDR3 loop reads CSARTSGKNEQFF. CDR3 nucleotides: TGCAGTGCTAGGACTAGCGGAAAGAATGAGCAGTTCTTC.

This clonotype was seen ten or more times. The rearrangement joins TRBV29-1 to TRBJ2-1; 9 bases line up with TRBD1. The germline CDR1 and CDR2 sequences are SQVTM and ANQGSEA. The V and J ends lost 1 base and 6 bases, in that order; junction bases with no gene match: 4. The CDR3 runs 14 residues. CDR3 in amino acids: CSVEGTGDLNEQFF. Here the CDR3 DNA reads TGCAGCGTTGAAGGGACAGGGGACCTCAATGAGCAGTTCTTC.

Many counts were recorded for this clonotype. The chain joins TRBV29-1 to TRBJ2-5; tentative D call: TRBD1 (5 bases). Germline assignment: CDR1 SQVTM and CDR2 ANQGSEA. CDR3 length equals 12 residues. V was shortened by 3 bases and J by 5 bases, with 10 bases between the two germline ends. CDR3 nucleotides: TGCAGCGTTGATGCAGGGCTGGAGACCCAGTACTTC. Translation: CSVDAGLETQYF. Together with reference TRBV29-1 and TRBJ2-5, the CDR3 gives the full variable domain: SAVISQKPSRDICQRGTSLTIQCQVDSQVTMMFWYRQQPGQSLTLIATANQGSEATYESGFVIDKFPISRPNLTFSTLTVSNMSPEDSSIYLCSVDAGLETQYFGPGTRLLVL.

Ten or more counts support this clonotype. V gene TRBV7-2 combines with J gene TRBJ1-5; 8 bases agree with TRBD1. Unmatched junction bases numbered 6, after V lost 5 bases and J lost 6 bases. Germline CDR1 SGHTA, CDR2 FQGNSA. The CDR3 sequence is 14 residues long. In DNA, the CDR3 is TGTGCCAGCAGCACACAGGGGGTAGGTCAGCCCCAGCATTTT. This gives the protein CASSTQGVGQPQHF.

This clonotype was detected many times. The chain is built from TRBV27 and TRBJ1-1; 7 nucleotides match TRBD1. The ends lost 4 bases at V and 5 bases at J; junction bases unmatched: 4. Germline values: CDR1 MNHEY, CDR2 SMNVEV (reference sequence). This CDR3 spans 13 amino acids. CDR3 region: CASSSQGWTEAFF. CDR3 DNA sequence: TGTGCCAGCAGTTCACAGGGGTGGACTGAAGCTTTCTTT.

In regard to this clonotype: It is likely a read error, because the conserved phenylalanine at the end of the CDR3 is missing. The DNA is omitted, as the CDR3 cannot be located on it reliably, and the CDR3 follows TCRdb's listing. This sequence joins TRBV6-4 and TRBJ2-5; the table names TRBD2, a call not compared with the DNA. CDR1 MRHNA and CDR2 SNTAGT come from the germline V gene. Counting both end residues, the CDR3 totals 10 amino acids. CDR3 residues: CASRGLGGDY.

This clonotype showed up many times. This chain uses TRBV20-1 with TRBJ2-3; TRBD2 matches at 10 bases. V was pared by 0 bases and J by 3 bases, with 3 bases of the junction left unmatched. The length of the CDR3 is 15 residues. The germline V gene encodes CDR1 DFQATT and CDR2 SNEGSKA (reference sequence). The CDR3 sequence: CSARDPSGGTDTQYF. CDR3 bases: TGCAGTGCTAGAGATCCTAGCGGGGGAACAGATACGCAGTATTTT.

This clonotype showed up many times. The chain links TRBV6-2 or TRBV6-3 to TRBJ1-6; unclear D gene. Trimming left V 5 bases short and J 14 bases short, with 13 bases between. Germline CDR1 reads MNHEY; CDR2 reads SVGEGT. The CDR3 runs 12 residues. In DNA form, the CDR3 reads TGTGCCAGCAGTGGCCGGTTCGGAGCCCTCCACTTT. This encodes CASSGRFGALHF.

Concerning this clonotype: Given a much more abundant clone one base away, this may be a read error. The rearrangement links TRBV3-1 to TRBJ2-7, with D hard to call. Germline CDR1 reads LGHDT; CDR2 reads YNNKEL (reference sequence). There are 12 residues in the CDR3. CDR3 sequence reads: CASNQEGNEQYF. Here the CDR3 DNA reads TGTGCCAGCAACCAAGAAGGGAACGAGCAGTACTTC.

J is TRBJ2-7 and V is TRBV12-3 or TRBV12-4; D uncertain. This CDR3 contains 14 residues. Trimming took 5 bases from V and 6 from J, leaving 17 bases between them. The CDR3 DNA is TGTGCCAGCAGTCAACAAGGGCGGAACTCCGAGCAGTACTTC. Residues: CASSQQGRNSEQYF.